One and the same sample provided the 11 T cell receptor beta chains below, sequenced in a study of beta chain features in type 1 diabetes. Their cognate antigens are unknown. Study-wide results and caveats: Among all four CD4+ subsets, Type 1 diabetes patients had TCRB CDR3s that were moderately but significantly shorter.

Expressed TCRB transcripts were sequenced because the isolated RNA had all been reverse transcribed beforehand. Using immunoSEQ multiplex PCR, the repertoire was profiled, and TCRdb retains in-frame clones only, with some absent. The sample contains around 340,000 clones, roughly 9% of which appear only once. The sequenced sample consisted of central memory CD4+ T cells from blood. The source of these receptors is a young man with type 1 diabetes.

The gene calls are TRBV13 and TRBJ1-2; D uncertain. The V and J ends lost 6 bases and 7 bases respectively, with 18 bases between them. Germline V lookup: CDR1 PRHDT, CDR2 FYEKMQ (reference sequence). The CDR3 is made up of 14 amino acids. CDR3 amino acids: CASRRTVLVTGYTF. In DNA, the CDR3 is TGTGCCAGCAGACGGACCGTTCTGGTCACTGGCTACACCTTC.

The chain is built from TRBV19 and TRBJ2-3; 8 positions match TRBD1. Germline V CDR1 and CDR2: LNHDA, SQIVND (reference sequence). V lost 2 bases, J lost 4 bases, and 8 bases stayed unmatched. The CDR3 consists of 16 residues. This chain's CDR3 is CASSIWLGQGADTQYF. CDR3 bases: TGTGCCAGTAGTATATGGCTCGGACAGGGAGCAGATACGCAGTATTTT.

The chain combines TRBV7-6 with TRBJ1-2, with a weak D call TRBD1 (5 bases). The CDR3 totals 14 residues. Trimming stripped 5 bases from V and 4 bases from J, with 14 bases between. The germline gives CDR1 SGHVS, CDR2 FNYEAQ. CDR3 DNA sequence: TGTGCCAGCAGCCGGGACGGCGGCGGCTATGGCTACACCTTC. Amino acids: CASSRDGGGYGYTF. Complete variable domain (other parts from reference TRBV7-6 and TRBJ1-2): GAGVSQSPRYKVTKRGQDVALRCDPISGHVSLYWYRQALGQGPEFLTYFNYEAQQDKSGLPNDRFSAERPEGSISTLTIQRTEQRDSAMYRCASSRDGGGYGYTFGSGTRLTVV.

This clone was picked up a small number of times. The chain links TRBV29-1 to TRBJ2-1; 7 bases align to TRBD1. In germline, CDR1 is SQVTM, CDR2 ANQGSEA. The CDR3 runs 13 residues. The trim removed 7 bases at V and 7 bases at J, leaving 10 bases unmatched. CDR3 DNA: TGCAGCGCCGAATTGGACAGGATAAATGAGCAGTTCTTC. It translates to CSAELDRINEQFF.

This chain joins TRBV2 and TRBJ2-7, with 7 bases that match TRBD2. The J segment lost 3 bases and the V segment lost 3 bases, leaving 5 bases of the junction unmatched. This CDR3 is 14 amino acids long. Germline V gives CDR1 SNHLY, CDR2 FYNNEI. The CDR3 region has the DNA TGTGCCAGCAGTGAGGGGACTACCTTCTACGAGCAGTACTTC. As protein: CASSEGTTFYEQYF.

Comments on this clone: Other DNA sequences in the same sample also yield this CDR3. The chain is built from TRBV4-3 and TRBJ1-5; D gene unclear. V lost 3 bases and J lost 3, with 6 bases in between. Germline CDR1 and CDR2: LGHNA and YSLEER. There are 13 residues in the CDR3. The CDR3 loop is CASSQEDNQPQHF. DNA for the CDR3: TGCGCCAGCAGCCAGGAAGACAATCAGCCCCAGCATTTT.

This clone was detected only a few times. The DNA of the CDR3 is TGTGCCAGCAGCGTCCGGACAGGGAACACCGGGGAGCTGTTTTTT. This codes for CASSVRTGNTGELFF. The V call is TRBV7-2, the J call TRBJ2-2; 7 bases match TRBD1. The CDR3 contains 15 residues. Trimming at V came to 5 bases and at J to 1 base, leaving 4 bases not matched to a gene. Germline V gives CDR1 SGHTA, CDR2 FQGNSA. Complete variable domain (other parts from reference TRBV7-2 and TRBJ2-2): GAGVSQSPSNKVTEKGKDVELRCDPISGHTALYWYRQSLGQGLEFLIYFQGNSAPDKSGLPSDRFSAERTGGSVSTLTIQRTQQEDSAVYLCASSVRTGNTGELFFGEGSRLTVL.

The CDR3 spells CASSLGDSNEKLFF. The CDR3 DNA reads TGTGCCAGCAGCTTAGGAGACAGTAATGAAAAACTGTTTTTT. The V and J genes are TRBV7-9 and TRBJ1-4, with a weak D call TRBD1 (5 bases). The length of the CDR3 is 14 residues. The germline V gene encodes CDR1 SEHNR and CDR2 FQNEAQ (reference sequence). Trimming pared 1 base from V and 4 bases from J, leaving 7 bases between.

Only a few counts were recorded for this clone. This rearrangement joins TRBV4-1 to TRBJ2-3, with 8 bases lining up with TRBD2. The CDR3 covers 16 residues. V dropped 1 base and J dropped 1; count of bases not matched to a gene: 4. CDR1 and CDR2 from the germline V gene are MGHRA and YSYEKL. CDR3 region: CASSQVDSGGTDTQYF. The CDR3 DNA is TGCGCCAGCAGCCAAGTGGATAGCGGGGGCACAGATACGCAGTATTTT.

This rearrangement joins TRBV19 to TRBJ2-7; D is perhaps TRBD2 (5 bases). CDR1 and CDR2 from the germline V gene are LNHDA and SQIVND (reference sequence). There are 14 residues in the CDR3. Trimming stripped 6 bases from V and 6 bases from J, with 18 bases between. The CDR3 sequence is CASSGDVGEVEQYF. CDR3 bases: TGTGCCAGTAGCGGAGACGTCGGGGAAGTCGAGCAGTACTTC.

In regard to this clone: A read error is possible here, since a much larger clone lies one base away. The genes are TRBV30 and TRBJ2-5, with D perhaps assigned TRBD1 or TRBD2 (7 bases each). Deletions cut 6 bases from V and 11 bases from J, with 19 bases between. Per the germline V gene, CDR1 is GTSNPN and CDR2 is SVGIG (reference sequence). This CDR3 has 12 residues. DNA for the CDR3: TGTGCCTGCCCAGTCAGGGGGGGCGGACAGTACTTC. The encoded protein is CACPVRGGGQYF.